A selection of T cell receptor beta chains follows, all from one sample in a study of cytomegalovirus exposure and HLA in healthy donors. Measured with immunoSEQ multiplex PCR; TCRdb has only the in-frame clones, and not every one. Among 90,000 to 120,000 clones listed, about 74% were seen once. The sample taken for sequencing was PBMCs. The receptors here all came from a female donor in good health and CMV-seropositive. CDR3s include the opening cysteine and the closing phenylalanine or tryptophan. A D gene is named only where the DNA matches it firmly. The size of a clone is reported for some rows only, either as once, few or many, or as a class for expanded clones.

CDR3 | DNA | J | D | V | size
CASSLDRETEAFF | TGTGCCAGCAGCTTAGACAGGGAAACTGAAGCTTTCTTT | TRBJ1-1 | TRBD1 | TRBV7-3 | .
CASSQARGRAVSTDTQYF | TGCGCCAGCAGCCAAGCCAGGGGGCGCGCGGTCAGCACAGATACGCAGTATTTT | TRBJ2-3 | TRBD1 | TRBV4-3 | .
CASSLAGGGSRSGNTIYF | TGTGCCAGCAGCTTGGCCGGGGGGGGATCTCGCTCTGGAAACACCATATATTTT | TRBJ1-3 | . | TRBV5-6 | .
CASSSSTDNEQFF | TGTGCCAGCAGCTCCTCGACTGACAATGAGCAGTTCTTC | TRBJ2-1 | . | TRBV5-4 | .
CASSQDHGGQLDSYEQYF | TGTGCCAGCAGCCAAGATCACGGAGGACAGCTTGACTCCTACGAGCAGTACTTC | TRBJ2-7 | . | TRBV4-2 | few
CASIPQETYGYTF | TGTGCCAGCATTCCACAGGAGACGTATGGCTACACCTTC | TRBJ1-2 | . | TRBV27 | once
CASSLLLQDYNTGELFF | TGTGCCAGCAGCTTGCTTTTACAGGACTACAACACCGGGGAGCTGTTTTTT | TRBJ2-2 | . | TRBV5-6 | .
CASDRDDQPQHF | TGTGCCAGTGACAGGGACGATCAGCCCCAGCATTTT | TRBJ1-5 | TRBD1 | TRBV19 | few
CASSLVAGAYEQYF | TGTGCCAGCAGCTTGGTGGCAGGGGCCTACGAGCAGTACTTC | TRBJ2-7 | . | TRBV5-5 | .
CASSQGRRLETQYF | TGTGCCAGCAGCCAAGGGAGGCGATTAGAGACCCAGTACTTC | TRBJ2-5 | . | TRBV14 | .
CASSQNLGGPTYF | TGTGCCAGCAGCCAAAACCTTGGGGGCCCTACGTACTTC | TRBJ2-5 | . | TRBV14 | .
CASSKLTSGFYEQYF | TGTGCCAGCAGCAAATTGACTTCAGGGTTCTACGAGCAGTACTTC | TRBJ2-7 | . | TRBV21-1 | few
CASSLGGHTEAFF | TGTGCCAGCAGTTTGGGGGGGCACACTGAAGCTTTCTTT | TRBJ1-1 | . | TRBV28 | .
CASSLGGGLYNEQFF | TGTGCCAGCAGTTTGGGCGGGGGGCTCTACAATGAGCAGTTCTTC | TRBJ2-1 | TRBD2 | TRBV27 | .
CASSNHRTSGGANEQFF | TGTGCCAGCAGCAACCACCGGACTAGCGGGGGGGCAAATGAGCAGTTCTTC | TRBJ2-1 | TRBD2 | TRBV7-2 | .
CASSLTATPGLAVYEQYF | TGTGCCAGCAGTCTGACCGCGACACCGGGACTAGCGGTCTACGAGCAGTACTTC | TRBJ2-7 | TRBD2 | TRBV9 | .
CASSEGGQYNEQFF | TGTGCCAGCAGTGAAGGGGGACAGTACAATGAGCAGTTCTTC | TRBJ2-1 | TRBD1 | TRBV2 | once
CASSDPVVYRTTSTDTQYF | TGTGCCAGCAGTGACCCTGTAGTGTACAGGACAACTAGCACAGATACGCAGTATTTT | TRBJ2-3 | . | TRBV6-1 | .
CVSSRGQGNYGYTF | TGTGTCAGCAGCCGGGGACAGGGGAACTATGGCTACACCTTC | TRBJ1-2 | TRBD1 | TRBV5-4 | .
CASSLQRGGTDTQYF | TGTGCCAGCAGCTTACAAAGAGGTGGCACAGATACGCAGTATTTT | TRBJ2-3 | . | TRBV11-2 | few
CASSSSSTSGRFF | TGTGCCAGCAGTAGCTCTAGCACGAGCGGTCGGTTCTTC | TRBJ2-1 | . | TRBV27 | .
CASSGGWNTEAFF | TGTGCCAGCAGCGGGGGCTGGAACACTGAAGCTTTCTTT | TRBJ1-1 | . | TRBV9 | .
CASSHPGEARSYEQYF | TGTGCCAGCAGTCACCCTGGGGAGGCCCGTTCCTACGAGCAGTACTTC | TRBJ2-7 | . | TRBV6-8 | .
CASSVDGLAGHEQYF | TGTGCCAGCAGCGTAGATGGACTAGCGGGACACGAGCAGTACTTC | TRBJ2-7 | TRBD2 | TRBV9 | .
CASTSGSGLIGAYEQYF | TGTGCCAGCACCTCGGGGAGCGGACTCATAGGAGCCTACGAGCAGTACTTC | TRBJ2-7 | . | TRBV7-9 | .
CASSGQNSYNEQFF | TGTGCCAGCAGTGGACAGAACTCCTACAATGAGCAGTTCTTC | TRBJ2-1 | . | TRBV27 | .
CASRAKTGLNYGYTF | TGTGCCAGCAGAGCTAAGACGGGACTTAACTATGGCTACACCTTC | TRBJ1-2 | . | TRBV27 | .
CASSPKERERWQETQYF | TGTGCTAGCAGTCCAAAAGAGCGGGAGAGGTGGCAAGAGACCCAGTACTTC | TRBJ2-5 | TRBD2 | TRBV7-7 | .
CASSVGLAGVGAETQYF | TGCGCCAGCTCGGTCGGCCTAGCGGGAGTAGGGGCAGAGACCCAGTACTTC | TRBJ2-5 | TRBD2 | TRBV10-2 | .
CASNRVGEAFF | TGTGCCAGCAACAGGGTTGGTGAAGCTTTCTTT | TRBJ1-1 | . | TRBV6-1 | .
CACRRSRNTGELFF | TGTGCCTGTAGGAGGTCCAGAAACACCGGGGAGCTGTTTTTT | TRBJ2-2 | . | TRBV30 | .
CATSHSDRASEQFF | TGTGCCACCAGCCATTCAGACAGGGCCTCTGAGCAGTTCTTC | TRBJ2-1 | TRBD1 | TRBV15 | .
CASSQSWGTEDSQGNTIYF | TGCGCCAGCAGTCAATCATGGGGGACAGAGGATTCTCAGGGAAACACCATATATTTT | TRBJ1-3 | TRBD1 | TRBV23-1 | .
CASSDAGYWPQHF | TGTGCCAGCAGTGATGCAGGGTATTGGCCCCAGCATTTT | TRBJ1-5 | . | TRBV2 | once
CASTTTGTVLNYGYTF | TGTGCCAGTACGACTACCGGGACAGTCTTAAACTATGGCTACACCTTC | TRBJ1-2 | TRBD1 | TRBV28 | .
CASSKDGPHKVRETQYF | TGTGCCAGCAGCAAAGATGGGCCTCACAAGGTCCGGGAGACCCAGTACTTC | TRBJ2-5 | . | TRBV21-1 | .
CASSGEVGDQPQHF | TGTGCCAGCAGCGGGGAAGTCGGGGATCAGCCCCAGCATTTT | TRBJ1-5 | . | TRBV2 | .
CASSFASNSGATYNEQFF | TGTGCCAGCAGCTTTGCCTCCAATAGCGGGGCTACCTACAATGAGCAGTTCTTC | TRBJ2-1 | TRBD2 | TRBV5-6 | .
CASSLAGGQGTSYEQYF | TGTGCCAGCAGCTTGGCCGGGGGACAGGGGACATCCTACGAGCAGTACTTC | TRBJ2-7 | TRBD1 | TRBV5-4 | .
CASSSLQGLKSDTQYF | TGTGCCAGCAGTTCTTTACAGGGTTTAAAGTCAGATACGCAGTATTTT | TRBJ2-3 | . | TRBV7-9 | .
CASSYDPGGQPQHF | TGTGCCAGCAGTTACGATCCGGGAGGCCAGCCCCAGCATTTT | TRBJ1-5 | . | TRBV6-5 | .
CASRAGTSTYSTDTQYF | TGCGCCAGCAGAGCAGGGACATCCACTTATAGCACAGATACGCAGTATTTT | TRBJ2-3 | . | TRBV5-1 | once
CASSITGNEKLFF | TGTGCCAGTAGTATTACAGGGAATGAAAAACTGTTTTTT | TRBJ1-4 | . | TRBV19 | few
CATITTNYEQYF | TGTGCCACAATAACGACTAACTACGAGCAGTACTTC | TRBJ2-7 | . | TRBV28 | .
CASSYSSGRTNNEQFF | TGTGCCAGCAGTTACTCTAGCGGGAGGACAAACAATGAGCAGTTCTTC | TRBJ2-1 | TRBD2 | TRBV6-5 | .
CASRGQGANYGYTF | TGTGCCAGCAGGGGACAGGGAGCTAACTATGGCTACACCTTC | TRBJ1-2 | TRBD1 | TRBV27 | .
CASSLQGMVDEQFF | TGTGCCAGCAGCTTACAGGGCATGGTGGATGAGCAGTTCTTC | TRBJ2-1 | . | TRBV7-2 | .
CASSIWQTDEKLFF | TGTGCCAGTAGTATCTGGCAGACTGATGAAAAACTGTTTTTT | TRBJ1-4 | . | TRBV19 | .
CAGRGVGDRLNEQYF | TGCGCCGGCAGAGGTGTTGGGGACAGATTAAACGAGCAGTACTTC | TRBJ2-7 | TRBD1 | TRBV4-1 | .
CASSPRGATNEQFF | TGTGCCAGCTCACCAAGAGGCGCCACGAATGAGCAGTTCTTC | TRBJ2-1 | . | TRBV18 | once
CASSDRTGAVNIQYF | TGTGCCAGCAGTGATAGGACAGGGGCCGTCAACATTCAGTACTTC | TRBJ2-4 | TRBD1 | TRBV2 | .
CASSEAEGWGNTIYF | TGTGCCAGCAGTGAAGCGGAGGGGTGGGGAAACACCATATATTTT | TRBJ1-3 | . | TRBV6-1 | few
CASSRLAALYNEQFF | TGTGCCAGCAGTCGACTAGCCGCCCTCTACAATGAGCAGTTCTTC | TRBJ2-1 | TRBD2 | TRBV9 | .
CASSLSERREQYF | TGTGCCAGCAGCTTATCAGAGCGGCGAGAGCAGTACTTC | TRBJ2-7 | . | TRBV11-2 | .